These T cell receptor beta chains were read from a single sample in a study of Ad26.COV2.S vaccination and SARS-CoV-2 variants. TCRdb's table, derived via immunoSEQ multiplex PCR, lists solely in-frame clones and lacks some. The table shows 380,000 or so clones, with 83% occurring only once. The sequencing here drew on peripheral blood, taken in a trial of Ad26.COV2.S vaccine versus placebo. These receptors all stem from a person aged 18-65 years who received the Ad26.COV2.S COVID-19 vaccine or a placebo. CDR3s include the opening cysteine and the closing phenylalanine or tryptophan. D genes are given only for firm matches. Some rows have no size entry. The others give once, few or many, or a class for an expanded clone.

j_call	clone_size	v_call	d_call	cdr3_aa	cdr3_nt
TRBJ1-4	-	TRBV5-1	TRBD1	CASSFGTGGREKLFF	TGCGCCAGCAGCTTTGGGACAGGGGGGCGTGAAAAACTGTTTTTT
TRBJ2-1	-	TRBV3-1/TRBV3-2	TRBD1	CASSQETGGFYNEQFF	TGTGCCAGCAGCCAAGAAACAGGGGGATTCTACAATGAGCAGTTCTTC
TRBJ1-1	-	TRBV9	-	CASSPQRENEAFF	TGTGCCAGCAGCCCCCAAAGAGAGAATGAAGCTTTCTTT
TRBJ1-6	-	TRBV18	-	CASSPNRLKDNSPLHF	TGTGCCAGCTCCCCCAACCGGTTGAAGGATAATTCACCCCTCCACTTT
TRBJ1-2	-	TRBV6-2/TRBV6-3	TRBD1	CASSPTGTGASLYGYTF	TGTGCCAGCAGTCCCACCGGGACAGGCGCCTCTCTCTATGGCTACACCTTC
TRBJ2-7	-	TRBV6-6	-	CASRGYEQYF	TGTGCCAGCAGGGGGTACGAGCAGTACTTC
TRBJ2-1	once	TRBV7-5	-	CARSLGLQGFVHEQFF	TGTGCCAGAAGCTTAGGATTACAGGGGTTCGTGCATGAGCAGTTCTTC
TRBJ2-1	-	TRBV28	-	CASSSNYNEQFF	TGTGCCAGCAGTTCAAACTACAATGAGCAGTTCTTC
TRBJ1-1	-	TRBV24-1	-	CATIPFGGTEAFF	TGTGCCACCATCCCTTTCGGGGGAACTGAAGCTTTCTTT
TRBJ1-1	-	TRBV4-1	-	CASSQEPLRQIGTEAFF	TGCGCCAGCAGCCAAGAGCCCCTTAGACAGATAGGTACTGAAGCTTTCTTT
TRBJ2-5	-	TRBV4-1	-	CASSQESRAVETQYF	TGCGCCAGCAGCCAAGAGTCTCGAGCGGTAGAGACCCAGTACTTC
TRBJ2-5	once	TRBV5-6	TRBD2	CASSLARLAALVKTQYF	TGTGCCAGCAGCTTGGCTCGACTAGCGGCCCTGGTAAAGACCCAGTACTTC
TRBJ2-1	-	TRBV4-1	TRBD2	CASSPRDSGRYNEQFF	TGCGCCAGCAGCCCGAGGGACAGCGGGAGGTACAATGAGCAGTTCTTC
TRBJ2-1	-	TRBV18	-	CASSYSGEQFF	TGTGCCAGCTCCTACTCTGGTGAGCAGTTCTTC
TRBJ1-4	-	TRBV2	TRBD1	CASNRGQGTNEKLFF	TGTGCCAGCAACAGGGGGCAAGGAACTAATGAAAAACTGTTTTTT
TRBJ2-5	-	TRBV11-2	-	CASSPSQETQYF	TGTGCCAGCAGCCCCAGCCAAGAGACCCAGTACTTC
TRBJ2-7	-	TRBV6-5	-	CASSRSSYEQYF	TGTGCCAGCAGTCGAAGCTCCTACGAGCAGTACTTC
TRBJ1-5	-	TRBV6-5	TRBD1	CASSLRGNQPQHF	TGTGCCAGCAGCCTCAGGGGGAATCAGCCCCAGCATTTT
TRBJ2-3	once	TRBV27	-	CASSLSFLDTQYF	TGTGCCAGCAGTTTAAGCTTTTTAGATACGCAGTATTTT
TRBJ2-3	-	TRBV14	-	CASSPRGWVADTQYF	TGTGCCAGCAGCCCGAGGGGGTGGGTTGCAGATACGCAGTATTTT
TRBJ2-7	-	TRBV19	TRBD1	CASSRQGDLYEQYF	TGTGCCAGTAGTAGACAGGGGGACCTCTACGAGCAGTACTTC
TRBJ2-2	-	TRBV6-1	TRBD2	CASSDVTSGGAGELFF	TGTGCCAGCAGTGATGTGACTAGCGGGGGGGCCGGGGAGCTGTTTTTT
TRBJ1-2	-	TRBV3-1/TRBV3-2	TRBD1	CASSQDWLGQGLNYGYTF	TGTGCCAGCAGCCAAGATTGGCTGGGACAGGGCCTAAACTATGGCTACACCTTC
TRBJ1-2	few	TRBV27	-	CASFASTGYTF	TGTGCCAGCTTCGCGTCTACGGGCTACACCTTC
TRBJ1-3	-	TRBV18	-	CASSPSRGTGNTIYF	TGTGCCAGCTCACCTAGCCGGGGAACTGGAAACACCATATATTTT
TRBJ2-2	-	TRBV7-3	-	CASSFRNTGELFF	TGTGCCAGCAGCTTCAGAAACACCGGGGAGCTGTTTTTT
TRBJ2-7	-	TRBV27	TRBD1	CASTRDRGSYEQYF	TGTGCCAGCACCCGGGACAGGGGCTCCTACGAGCAGTACTTC
TRBJ1-1	-	TRBV6-1	-	CASSEAWTQSEAFF	TGTGCCAGCAGTGAAGCTTGGACACAATCTGAAGCTTTCTTT
TRBJ1-2	-	TRBV25-1	-	CASSEGWGYGYTF	TGTGCCAGCAGTGAAGGCTGGGGCTATGGCTACACCTTC